These 16 T cell receptor beta chains came from one sample sequenced in a study of T cell responses to AZD1222 COVID-19 vaccine. Produced via immunoSEQ multiplex PCR; TCRdb's table is partial and in-frame only. The table has tens of thousands of clones, around nine tenths seen once. The input for sequencing was peripheral blood, taken 28 days after the second AZD1222 dose. Source of these receptors: an adult who received the AZD1222 COVID-19 vaccine.

The rearrangement joins TRBV20-1 to TRBJ2-7, with D unclear. The CDR3 is made up of 11 amino acids. Germline V gene lookup returns CDR1 DFQATT and CDR2 SNEGSKA (reference sequence). With 1 base removed from V and 5 bases from J, the gap between germline ends came to 6 bases. The CDR3 spells CSARVRHEQYF. The CDR3 nucleotides read TGCAGTGCTAGAGTCCGCCACGAGCAGTACTTC.

This sequence joins TRBV24-1 and TRBJ1-2; TRBD1 is a possible D gene (6 bases). This CDR3 region has 13 residues. Trimming shortened V by 7 bases and J by 4 bases, and 12 bases separated the two germline ends. Germline CDR1 and CDR2: KGHDR and SFDVKD. This chain's CDR3 is CATSRGSGYGYTF. CDR3 in DNA: TGTGCCACCAGCAGGGGTTCAGGCTATGGCTACACCTTC.

This chain joins TRBV29-1 and TRBJ1-2; the match to TRBD1 covers 11 bases. CDR1 SQVTM and CDR2 ANQGSEA come from the germline V gene. The CDR3 is made up of 14 amino acids. The trim removed 2 bases at V and 5 bases at J, leaving 4 bases unmatched. CDR3 sequence: CSVETRDRGYGYTF. The CDR3 coding sequence is TGCAGCGTTGAAACCCGGGACAGGGGGTATGGCTACACCTTC.

The J gene is TRBJ2-5, the V gene TRBV9; 12 nucleotides line up with TRBD2. Trimming cost V 0 bases and J 4 bases; bases outside gene matches: 10. CDR3 size: 18 residues. The germline gives CDR1 SGDLS, CDR2 YYNGEE. CDR3 nucleotides: TGTGCCAGCAGCGTAGGTCCTAGCGGGGGGGCATTTGGAGAGACCCAGTACTTC. Residues: CASSVGPSGGAFGETQYF. The full variable domain, completed using reference TRBV9 and TRBJ2-5, is DSGVTQTPKHLITATGQRVTLRCSPRSGDLSVYWYQQSLDQGLQFLIQYYNGEERAKGNILERFSAQQFPDLHSELNLSSLELGDSALYFCASSVGPSGGAFGETQYFGPGTRLLVL.

V usage is TRBV18 and J usage is TRBJ1-1, with D hard to call. CDR3 length: 15 residues. CDR1 KGHSH and CDR2 LQKENI come from the germline V gene. Deletions cut 5 bases from V and 0 bases from J, with 13 bases between. The CDR3 DNA is TGTGCCAGCTCAGCAAATACAGCGATGAACACTGAAGCTTTCTTT. Protein: CASSANTAMNTEAFF.

This chain's CDR3 is CASRPTTGAVIAFF. The DNA for the CDR3 is TGTGCCAGCAGGCCTACTACAGGGGCGGTTATAGCTTTCTTT. This chain links TRBV11-3 with TRBJ1-1, with 7 bases matching TRBD1. The CDR3 is 14 amino acids. V shed 6 bases, J shed 10 bases, and the junction held 14 bases outside the gene matches. CDR1 and CDR2 (germline): SGHNT, YENEEA.

This clone was counted once. The J gene is TRBJ1-4, the V gene TRBV7-9; no clear D gene. Germline V CDR1 and CDR2: SEHNR, FQNEAQ (reference sequence). Trimming cost V 1 base and J 2 bases, with 5 bases left between them. The CDR3 runs 14 residues. The CDR3 is CASSLGVTNEKLFF. The CDR3 DNA follows: TGTGCCAGCAGCTTAGGGGTGACTAATGAAAAACTGTTTTTT. Full variable domain (remainder filled in from reference TRBV7-9 and TRBJ1-4): DTGVSQNPRHKITKRGQNVTFRCDPISEHNRLYWYRQTLGQGPEFLTYFQNEAQLEKSRLLSDRFSAERPKGSFSTLEIQRTEQGDSAMYLCASSLGVTNEKLFFGSGTQLSVL.

The chain couples TRBV10-3 to TRBJ2-5; 7 bases are a match to TRBD1. Germline assignment: CDR1 ENHRY and CDR2 SYGVKD. Trimming at V came to 3 bases and at J to 5 bases, leaving 6 bases not matched to a gene. The CDR3 length is 14 residues. DNA for the CDR3: TGTGCCATCAGTGAAGGCTTCAGGGGGGAGACCCAGTACTTC. This sequence encodes CAISEGFRGETQYF.

The chain joins TRBV5-4 to TRBJ2-7, with D perhaps given as TRBD1 or TRBD2 (6 bases each). The germline V gene encodes CDR1 SGHNT and CDR2 YYREEE (reference sequence). The CDR3 spans 15 residues. Deletions cut 4 bases from V and 5 bases from J, with 19 bases between. CDR3 protein: CASSRAVQGGNEQYF. CDR3 sequence (DNA): TGTGCCAGCAGCCGGGCCGTACAGGGAGGCAACGAGCAGTACTTC.

This clone came up a few times. This chain joins TRBV9 and TRBJ1-3; D not resolved. CDR1 SGDLS and CDR2 YYNGEE come from the germline V gene. V lost 0 bases and J lost 0, with 13 bases in between. CDR3 length: 17 residues. Here the CDR3 reads CASSVAGSAFSGNTIYF. The CDR3 nucleotides are TGTGCCAGCAGCGTAGCGGGGTCTGCGTTCTCTGGAAACACCATATATTTT.

The chain carries TRBV9 and TRBJ2-1, with D possibly matching TRBD1 (5 bases). The CDR3 is 11 amino acids. The ends were cut back, 9 bases at V and 12 bases at J, with 16 bases in the middle. Germline loops: CDR1 SGDLS, CDR2 YYNGEE. CDR3 protein: CANSQGPGQFF. The CDR3, as DNA: TGTGCCAATTCGCAGGGCCCCGGGCAGTTCTTC.

The rearrangement uses TRBV29-1 and TRBJ1-2; maybe TRBD1 (6 bases). The CDR3 sequence is 12 residues long. Germline CDR1 reads SQVTM; CDR2 reads ANQGSEA. Trimming shortened V by 7 bases and J by 6 bases, and 15 bases separated the two germline ends. The CDR3 is CSGGDIGDGYTF. In nucleotides, the CDR3 is TGCAGCGGGGGGGACATCGGCGATGGCTACACCTTC.

The chain couples TRBV5-6 to TRBJ1-1; D may be TRBD1 (6 bases). CDR1 and CDR2 (germline): SGHDT, YYEEEE. The CDR3 extends over 14 amino acids. The V and J ends lost 3 bases and 1 base respectively, with 10 bases between them. CDR3 coding DNA: TGTGCCAGCAGCTATTTGACAGGGAACACTGAAGCTTTCTTT. This codes for CASSYLTGNTEAFF. The variable domain in full, completed from reference TRBV5-6 and TRBJ1-1, reads DAGVTQSPTHLIKTRGQQVTLRCSPKSGHDTVSWYQQALGQGPQFIFQYYEEEERQRGNFPDRFSGHQFPNYSSELNVNALLLGDSALYLCASSYLTGNTEAFFGQGTRLTVV.

J is TRBJ2-7 and V is TRBV7-9; TRBD1 matches at 7 bases. V lost 5 bases and J lost 0; bases outside the gene matches: 10. Germline V lookup: CDR1 SEHNR, CDR2 FQNEAQ (reference sequence). The CDR3 loop spans 16 amino acids. The CDR3 DNA follows: TGTGCCAGCAGCCCCCCAGGGGGTGTCGTCTCCTACGAGCAGTACTTC. It encodes CASSPPGGVVSYEQYF.

V gene TRBV9 combines with J gene TRBJ1-1, with 10 bases fitting TRBD1. The CDR3 extends over 15 amino acids. Per germline, CDR1 SGDLS and CDR2 YYNGEE. J gave up 3 bases and V 2 bases, and 4 bases lay outside the gene matches. CDR3 sequence (DNA): TGTGCCAGCAGCGTTACCGGGACAGGGGACACTGAAGCTTTCTTT. Translating it yields CASSVTGTGDTEAFF.

The CDR3 reads CAIRGTGRTGELFF. The CDR3 DNA reads TGTGCCATCAGGGGGACAGGACGCACCGGGGAGCTGTTTTTT. This chain uses TRBV10-3 with TRBJ2-2; TRBD1 matches 8 bases. The length of the CDR3 is 14 residues. CDR1 and CDR2 from the germline V gene are ENHRY and SYGVKD. V lost 6 bases and J lost 4; bases outside the gene matches: 4.